The clone carrying this TCR beta chain was seen ten or more times. The sample comes from a study of CD8+CD57+ T cells in acquired aplastic anemia. The wider study: CD4+ and CD8+ cells, once sorted, gave DNA averaging roughly 3 ug.

Patients picked for sequencing had shown CD8+CD57+ cell expansion detected by flow cytometry. Receipt of therapy had not occurred in any patient by the time of blood sampling. The CDR3 totals 12 residues. V was cut by 2 bases and J by 0 bases, with 0 bases left in between. Germline V lookup: CDR1 SGHTS, CDR2 YDEGEE. The template used for profiling TCR beta VDJ and CDR3 was genomic DNA. TCRdb re-called the reads through MiXCR, storing one row per CDR3 protein. Seen here are 200,000 to 250,000 distinct CDR3 sequences, about half observed once, and the top ten hold just under 20%. The TCR sequence derives from a human donor with aplastic anemia. The rearrangement joins TRBV5-8 to TRBJ1-3; D gene ambiguous. Input material: sorted CD4+, CD8+, or CD8+CD57+ T cells (not recorded which) from PBMCs. The DNA for the CDR3 is TGTGCCAGCAGCTTCTCTGGAAACACCATATATTTT. It translates to CASSFSGNTIYF.